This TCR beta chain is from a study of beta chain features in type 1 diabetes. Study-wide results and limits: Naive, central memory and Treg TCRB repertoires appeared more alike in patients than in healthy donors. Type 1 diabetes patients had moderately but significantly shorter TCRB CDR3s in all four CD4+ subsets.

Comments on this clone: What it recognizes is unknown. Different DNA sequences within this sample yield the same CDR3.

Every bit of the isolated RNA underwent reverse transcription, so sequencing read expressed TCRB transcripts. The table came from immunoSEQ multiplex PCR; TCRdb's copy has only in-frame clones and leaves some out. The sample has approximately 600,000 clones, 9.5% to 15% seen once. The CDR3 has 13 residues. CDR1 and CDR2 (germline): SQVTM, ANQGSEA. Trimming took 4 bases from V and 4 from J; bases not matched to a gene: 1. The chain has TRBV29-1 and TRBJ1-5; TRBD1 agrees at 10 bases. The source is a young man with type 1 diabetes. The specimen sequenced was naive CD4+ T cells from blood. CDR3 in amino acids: CSVAGQGNQPQHF. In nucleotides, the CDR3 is TGCAGCGTTGCGGGACAGGGGAATCAGCCCCAGCATTTT. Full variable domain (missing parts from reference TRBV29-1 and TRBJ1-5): SAVISQKPSRDICQRGTSLTIQCQVDSQVTMMFWYRQQPGQSLTLIATANQGSEATYESGFVIDKFPISRPNLTFSTLTVSNMSPEDSSIYLCSVAGQGNQPQHFGDGTRLSIL.